One and the same sample provided the 28 T cell receptor beta chains below, sequenced in a study of blood T cell repertoires in COVID-19. Here immunoSEQ multiplex PCR was the method, and the copy in TCRdb shows in-frame clones only, minus some. This sample yields roughly 160,000 clones, of which under 95% are seen a single time; roughly 2.3% belongs to the top ten. What was sequenced was peripheral blood. These receptors were taken from a man between 18 and 35 years old with acute or convalescent COVID-19.

This clone has just one count. The chain combines TRBV4-2 with TRBJ1-1, with unresolved D. Germline V lookup: CDR1 LGHNA, CDR2 YNFKEQ. The CDR3 contains 15 residues. The V and J ends lost 4 bases and 0 bases respectively, with 12 bases between them. The CDR3, as DNA: TGTGCCAGCAGCCGACTCAATATTTTGAACACTGAAGCTTTCTTT. This translates into CASSRLNILNTEAFF.

The rearrangement links TRBV7-9 to TRBJ1-1; 9 bases are a match to TRBD1. Germline CDR1 SEHNR, CDR2 FQNEAQ (reference sequence). The CDR3 loop spans 16 amino acids. The V segment lost 4 bases and the J segment 5 bases; nucleotides outside the gene matches: 11. The CDR3 DNA sequence: TGTGCCAGCAGCTCCTCTACCGGGACAGGGAGGACTGAAGCTTTCTTT. This translates into CASSSSTGTGRTEAFF.

CDR3 coding DNA: TGTGCCAGCTCAGAGGTGGTGAACACTGAAGCTTTCTTT. Translated, it gives CASSEVVNTEAFF. The chain has TRBV27 and TRBJ1-1; D gene uncertain. The germline CDR1 and CDR2 sequences are MNHEY and SMNVEV (reference sequence). This CDR3 has 13 amino acids. Trimming removed 8 bases from V and 0 bases from J, with 10 bases in between.

The chain uses TRBV6-1 and TRBJ1-1; D is undetermined. The V gene lost 1 base and the J gene lost 2 bases, with 11 bases spanning the gap. The germline CDR1 and CDR2 sequences are MNHNS and SASEGT. This CDR3 comprises 15 residues. The DNA of the CDR3 is TGTGCCAGCAGTGAAGGGTCGGGGTTCAACACTGAAGCTTTCTTT. Translating gives CASSEGSGFNTEAFF.

The chain links TRBV3-1 (or the pseudogene TRBV3-2) to TRBJ2-1; 10 positions match TRBD2. V trimming: 4 bases; J trimming: 2 bases; junction bases outside the gene matches: 5. The CDR3 length is 16 residues. Germline values: CDR1 LGHDT, CDR2 YNNKEL (reference sequence). CDR3 DNA sequence: TGTGCCAGCAGCCCAGCGGGGGGGGACCCCTACAATGAGCAGTTCTTC. It specifies CASSPAGGDPYNEQFF.

The chain employs TRBV19 and TRBJ2-3; 7 nucleotides align to TRBD1. The CDR3 runs 12 residues. Unmatched junction bases numbered 11, after V lost 6 bases and J lost 14 bases. The germline V gene encodes CDR1 LNHDA and CDR2 SQIVND (reference sequence). CDR3 amino acids: CASSFDRARRYF. The CDR3, as DNA: TGTGCCAGTAGCTTTGACAGGGCGCGCAGGTATTTT.

The sample holds a few counts of this clone. The V call is TRBV13, the J call TRBJ1-2; no firm D call. Germline V gene lookup returns CDR1 PRHDT and CDR2 FYEKMQ (reference sequence). The CDR3 is 14 residues long. Trimming stripped 5 bases from V and 0 bases from J, with 10 bases between. CDR3 bases: TGTGCCAGCAGCCCTAAACAGACTAACTATGGCTACACCTTC. Its translation is CASSPKQTNYGYTF.

V usage is TRBV6-5 and J usage is TRBJ2-7; 8 positions match TRBD2. Trimming removed 0 bases from V and 4 bases from J; junction bases left unmatched: 2. CDR1 and CDR2 (germline): MNHEY, SVGAGI. The CDR3 covers 14 residues. In nucleotides, the CDR3 is TGTGCCAGCAGTTACTCTACGGGGGGGTACGAGCAGTACTTC. This translates into CASSYSTGGYEQYF.

The J gene is TRBJ2-7, the V gene TRBV30, with D perhaps matching TRBD2 (7 bases). This CDR3 contains 12 residues. Trimming took 8 bases from V and 0 from J, leaving 11 bases between them. Germline-derived CDR1 and CDR2 are GTSNPN and SVGIG (reference sequence). CDR3 sequence (DNA): TGTGCCGGGGGGGCTAGCTCCTACGAGCAGTACTTC. Amino acids: CAGGASSYEQYF.

This clone was recorded once. V usage is TRBV5-8 and J usage is TRBJ2-3; TRBD2 aligns across 10 bases. The junction had 4 bases not matched to a gene; V was cut back by 3 bases and J by 0 bases. The germline V gene has CDR1 SGHTS and CDR2 YDEGEE. This CDR3 is 16 amino acids long. The CDR3 loop reads CASSSLLAGSTDTQYF. CDR3 nucleotide sequence: TGTGCCAGCAGCTCCTTACTAGCGGGAAGCACAGATACGCAGTATTTT.

This clone was counted once. This sequence joins TRBV10-3 and TRBJ2-5; 12 nucleotides agree with TRBD2. V shed 4 bases, J shed 1 base, and the junction held 4 bases outside the gene matches. Germline values: CDR1 ENHRY, CDR2 SYGVKD. The CDR3 is 16 residues long. The DNA of the CDR3 is TGTGCCATCAGTGGGACTAGCGGGGTGTTCCAAGAGACCCAGTACTTC. Its translation: CAISGTSGVFQETQYF.

This clone is a singleton in its sample. V usage is TRBV5-1 and J usage is TRBJ1-4; 8 bases line up with TRBD1. In germline, CDR1 is SGHRS, CDR2 YFSETQ. With V trimmed by 3 bases and J by 7 bases, 8 bases remained unmatched. The CDR3 contains 15 residues. The CDR3, as DNA: TGCGCCAGCAGCTCCGACAGGGGATCGGGTGAAAAACTGTTTTTT. It translates to CASSSDRGSGEKLFF.

This rearrangement joins TRBV5-1 to TRBJ2-7; a possible D gene is TRBD1 (6 bases). Trimming stripped 8 bases from V and 3 bases from J, with 21 bases between. Germline CDR1 SGHRS, CDR2 YFSETQ. The CDR3 is made up of 15 amino acids. The CDR3 spells CASSMGNTGIYEQYF. For the CDR3, the DNA is TGCGCCAGTTCGATGGGGAATACAGGGATCTACGAGCAGTACTTC. The full variable domain, with the rest looked up from reference TRBV5-1 and TRBJ2-7, is KAGVTQTPRYLIKTRGQQVTLSCSPISGHRSVSWYQQTPGQGLQFLFEYFSETQRNKGNFPGRFSGRQFSNSRSEMNVSTLELGDSALYLCASSMGNTGIYEQYFGPGTRLTVT.

V is TRBV7-9 and J is TRBJ1-4; TRBD1 agrees at 7 bases. Germline V gene data show CDR1 as SEHNR and CDR2 as FQNEAQ (reference sequence). The V gene end was trimmed by 5 bases and the J gene end by 0 bases; junction bases not matched to a gene: 6. The CDR3 is 16 amino acids. CDR3 loop: CASSRTGDPTNEKLFF. The CDR3 DNA reads as TGTGCCAGCAGCCGTACAGGGGATCCAACTAATGAAAAACTGTTTTTT.

The chain uses TRBV5-6 and TRBJ2-5; perhaps TRBD1 as D (5 bases). V was pared by 2 bases and J by 2 bases, with 13 bases between. This CDR3 spans 15 amino acids. Germline CDR1 and CDR2: SGHDT and YYEEEE. The CDR3 sequence is CASSLRGLRQETQYF. Written as DNA, the CDR3 is TGTGCCAGCAGCTTAAGGGGTTTGAGGCAAGAGACCCAGTACTTC.

The V gene is TRBV9, the J gene TRBJ2-2; TRBD2 matches at 12 bases. The germline V gene has CDR1 SGDLS and CDR2 YYNGEE. Losses at the gene ends were 2 bases for V and 5 bases for J; bases not matched to a gene: 16. The CDR3 consists of 20 residues. The CDR3 bases are TGTGCCAGCAGCGTCCGGGACAGGGGACTAGCGGGTGGAGGAACCGGGGAGCTGTTTTTT. Protein: CASSVRDRGLAGGGTGELFF.

The rearrangement uses TRBV29-1 and TRBJ1-2, with TRBD1 as a possible D gene (5 bases). V lost 5 bases, J lost 3 bases, and 16 bases lay in between. The CDR3 sequence is 14 residues long. In germline, CDR1 is SQVTM, CDR2 ANQGSEA. Here the CDR3 reads CSVPPGDGYYGYTF. CDR3 nucleotide sequence: TGCAGCGTTCCCCCGGGGGACGGTTACTATGGCTACACCTTC.

V usage is TRBV12-3 or TRBV12-4 and J usage is TRBJ2-7; weak D call: TRBD1 (5 bases). The CDR3 has 13 residues. V lost 6 bases, J lost 5 bases, and 14 bases lay in between. The CDR3 is CASRLGVSDEQYF. CDR3 in DNA: TGTGCCAGCAGGCTAGGGGTTTCGGACGAGCAGTACTTC.

This chain links TRBV7-9 with TRBJ1-1, with TRBD1 matching 11 bases. The CDR3 runs to 11 residues. J was trimmed by 12 bases and V by 3 bases; bases with no gene match: 0. Germline V gene lookup returns CDR1 SEHNR and CDR2 FQNEAQ (reference sequence). Here the CDR3 reads CASSLDRGPFF. The CDR3 DNA is TGTGCCAGCAGCTTGGACAGGGGGCCTTTCTTT. Full variable domain (outside the CDR3, taken from reference TRBV7-9 and TRBJ1-1): DTGVSQNPRHKITKRGQNVTFRCDPISEHNRLYWYRQTLGQGPEFLTYFQNEAQLEKSRLLSDRFSAERPKGSFSTLEIQRTEQGDSAMYLCASSLDRGPFFGQGTRLTVV.

The V and J genes are TRBV9 and TRBJ2-7; the match to TRBD2 covers 10 bases. There are 19 residues in the CDR3. Germline trimming cut 0 bases from V and 2 bases from J; bases unmatched to any gene: 14. Germline V gene lookup returns CDR1 SGDLS and CDR2 YYNGEE. The CDR3 nucleotides read TGTGCCAGCAGCGTAGGGGCGGCGCTAGCGGGAGTTGGCGCCTACGAGCAGTACTTC. Translated: CASSVGAALAGVGAYEQYF.

This clone was observed once. The chain links TRBV19 to TRBJ1-2; a weak D match, TRBD1 (5 bases). This CDR3 has 15 residues. Germline V gene data show CDR1 as LNHDA and CDR2 as SQIVND (reference sequence). Between the trimmed V and J ends, which lost 3 bases and 3 bases, there was a span of 14 bases. CDR3 sequence reads: CASSISIGTHYGYTF. CDR3 coding DNA: TGTGCCAGTAGTATTTCAATAGGGACTCACTATGGCTACACCTTC.

This clone was found a few times. The J gene is TRBJ1-2, the V gene TRBV27; D remains ambiguous. Trimming removed 5 bases from V and 3 bases from J, with 10 bases in between. The CDR3 extends over 13 amino acids. Per germline, CDR1 MNHEY and CDR2 SMNVEV (reference sequence). The CDR3 region is CASSLSIDYGYTF. The CDR3 DNA follows: TGTGCCAGCAGTCTCTCGATAGACTATGGCTACACCTTC.

The chain joins TRBV5-4 to TRBJ2-1; weak D call: TRBD2 (5 bases). The CDR3 length is 14 residues. V lost 4 bases and J lost 3, with 11 bases in between. Germline CDR1 reads SGHNT; CDR2 reads YYREEE (reference sequence). The CDR3 here is CASSPDWVYNEQFF. The CDR3 nucleotides are TGTGCCAGCAGCCCGGACTGGGTCTACAATGAGCAGTTCTTC.

V and J are TRBV9 and TRBJ1-3; D is unclear. This CDR3 region has 12 residues. V was pared by 4 bases and J by 4 bases, with 6 bases between. Germline V gene data show CDR1 as SGDLS and CDR2 as YYNGEE. The DNA for the CDR3 is TGTGCCAGCAGCCCGGGGGGAAACACCATATATTTT. Amino acid sequence: CASSPGGNTIYF.

This clone was seen once. V and J are TRBV6-5 and TRBJ1-1, with D possibly matching TRBD1 (6 bases). The V end was cut by 2 bases, the J end by 3 bases, with 7 bases between. The germline V gene has CDR1 MNHEY and CDR2 SVGAGI. This CDR3 is built from 13 residues. The DNA for the CDR3 is TGTGCCAGCAGTTACGGACAGTACACTGAAGCTTTCTTT. Its protein is CASSYGQYTEAFF.

V is TRBV27 and J is TRBJ1-6; TRBD1 matches 10 bases. V shed 4 bases and J 8 bases; nucleotides not matched to a gene: 2. The CDR3 contains 14 residues. Per the germline V gene, CDR1 is MNHEY and CDR2 is SMNVEV (reference sequence). CDR3 amino acids: CASSWDRGYSPLHF. The CDR3 DNA reads TGTGCCAGCAGTTGGGACAGGGGTTATTCACCCCTCCACTTT.

The CDR3 is CASGQGNSPLHF. In DNA form, the CDR3 reads TGTGCCAGCGGACAGGGAAATTCACCCCTCCACTTT. The gene calls are TRBV6-5 and TRBJ1-6; 8 bases fit TRBD1. Looked up from germline, CDR1 is MNHEY and CDR2 is SVGAGI. This CDR3 comprises 12 residues. V gave up 8 bases and J gave up 7 bases; unmatched junction bases: 1.

This chain connects TRBV11-2 to TRBJ1-3; a weak D match, TRBD1 (5 bases). There are 14 residues in the CDR3. Trimming left V 2 bases short and J 4 bases short, with 9 bases between. Germline V lookup: CDR1 SGHAT, CDR2 FQNNGV. The CDR3 protein is CASSLQGAGNTIYF. Written as DNA, the CDR3 is TGTGCCAGCAGCTTACAGGGTGCGGGAAACACCATATATTTT.